The 14 T cell receptor beta chains given below trace back to one sample, sequenced in a study of chemoradiotherapy in HPV16-positive cancers. Using immunoSEQ multiplex PCR, the repertoire was profiled, and TCRdb retains in-frame clones only, with some absent. The sample lists about 4,000 clones; 94% were seen once. The sequences come from tumor tissue, collected from a patient who underwent chemoradiotherapy. The source of these receptors is a human donor with HPV-associated anogenital cancer.

J is TRBJ1-2 and V is TRBV6-1; the D is unclear. The V end lost 2 bases, the J end lost 0 bases, and 4 bases lay between the germline ends. This CDR3 has 13 residues. Germline V gene lookup returns CDR1 MNHNS and CDR2 SASEGT. CDR3 DNA sequence: TGTGCCAGCAGTGAAAGGACTAACTATGGCTACACCTTC. Translating gives CASSERTNYGYTF.

This CDR3 is CASSLSRGGEETQYF. The CDR3, as DNA: TGCGCCAGCAGCTTGTCTCGCGGGGGGGAAGAGACCCAGTACTTC. V usage is TRBV5-1 and J usage is TRBJ2-5; 9 bases map to TRBD2. V dropped 1 base and J dropped 3; count of bases not matched to a gene: 4. Germline assignment: CDR1 SGHRS and CDR2 YFSETQ. The CDR3 covers 15 residues.

The chain is built from TRBV30 and TRBJ2-1; D remains ambiguous. Germline V CDR1 and CDR2: GTSNPN, SVGIG (reference sequence). This CDR3 region has 10 residues. The V gene lost 0 bases and the J gene lost 14 bases, with 8 bases spanning the gap. Written as DNA, the CDR3 is TGTGCCTGGAGTGTAGTTTCGGAGTTCTTC. It is translated as CAWSVVSEFF.

The rearrangement links TRBV6-6 to TRBJ1-5; D is possibly TRBD1 (6 bases). The ends were cut back, 5 bases at V and 2 bases at J, with 13 bases in the middle. Germline V gene data show CDR1 as MNHNY and CDR2 as SVGAGI (reference sequence). This CDR3 region has 15 residues. The CDR3 region is CASSTQGKGNQPQHF. The CDR3 DNA is TGTGCCAGCAGTACCCAGGGGAAAGGCAATCAGCCCCAGCATTTT.

The chain couples TRBV30 to TRBJ2-7; 9 nucleotides align to TRBD2. V lost 6 bases to trimming and J lost 4 bases; unmatched junction nucleotides: 4. The length of the CDR3 is 12 residues. Germline CDR1 GTSNPN, CDR2 SVGIG (reference sequence). CDR3 coding DNA: TGTGCCTGTTCGAGCGGGGGGTACGAGCAGTACTTC. Its translation: CACSSGGYEQYF.

The J gene is TRBJ2-7, the V gene TRBV7-2; D possibly corresponds to TRBD1 (5 bases). There are 13 residues in the CDR3. V was shortened by 6 bases and J by 5 bases, with 14 bases between the two germline ends. Germline V gene sequence: CDR1 SGHTA, CDR2 FQGNSA. CDR3 in amino acids: CASRLPGLHEQYF. As DNA, the CDR3 is TGTGCCAGCAGACTCCCAGGGTTACACGAGCAGTACTTC.

The chain has TRBV7-9 and TRBJ1-2; 8 bases match TRBD1. The germline CDR1 and CDR2 sequences are SEHNR and FQNEAQ (reference sequence). The CDR3 spans 15 residues. The V and J ends lost 5 bases and 4 bases, in that order; junction bases with no gene match: 9. CDR3 loop: CASSPSQGAGYGYTF. The CDR3, as DNA: TGTGCCAGCAGCCCCTCCCAGGGGGCGGGCTATGGCTACACCTTC.

The genes are TRBV28 and TRBJ2-7; D possibly corresponds to TRBD1 (6 bases). Trimming left V 6 bases short and J 2 bases short, with 17 bases between. Germline CDR1 MDHEN, CDR2 SYDVKM. The CDR3 runs 15 residues. The CDR3 is CASRSYGTKTYEQYF. The CDR3 nucleotides read TGTGCCAGCAGGTCGTACGGGACAAAGACCTACGAGCAGTACTTC.

The rearrangement links TRBV27 to TRBJ1-6; D unclear. V was clipped by 2 bases and J by 4 bases, with 3 bases between them. The CDR3 sequence is 13 residues long. Germline CDR1 reads MNHEY; CDR2 reads SMNVEV (reference sequence). CDR3 nucleotide sequence: TGTGCCAGCAGTTTAGTTTATAATTCACCCCTCCACTTT. It codes for CASSLVYNSPLHF.

This chain links TRBV7-2 with TRBJ2-7; D might be TRBD2 (6 bases). V gave up 5 bases and J gave up 2 bases, with 13 bases separating them. Per the germline V gene, CDR1 is SGHTA and CDR2 is FQGNSA. The CDR3 spans 14 residues. The CDR3 nucleotides read TGTGCCAGCAGCAAGAGATCGGGGGCCTACGAGCAGTACTTC. Amino acid sequence: CASSKRSGAYEQYF.

The chain links TRBV29-1 to TRBJ2-1; 9 bases line up with TRBD2. The CDR3 loop spans 15 amino acids. The ends lost 3 bases at V and 3 bases at J; junction bases unmatched: 6. Germline V gene sequence: CDR1 SQVTM, CDR2 ANQGSEA. CDR3 loop: CSVDPAGGGYNEQFF. CDR3 DNA: TGCAGCGTTGATCCCGCGGGAGGGGGCTACAATGAGCAGTTCTTC.

The chain has TRBV6-4 and TRBJ1-1; maybe TRBD1 (6 bases). The CDR3 runs 14 residues. Germline-derived CDR1 and CDR2 are MRHNA and SNTAGT. V was clipped by 0 bases and J by 8 bases, with 13 bases between them. The CDR3 region has the DNA TGTGCCAGCAGTGACTCGCCAGGGGCTGCGGAAGCTTTCTTT. Protein sequence: CASSDSPGAAEAFF.

The chain is built from TRBV5-5 and TRBJ1-4; TRBD1 aligns across 7 bases. The CDR3 has 16 amino acids. The ends lost 4 bases at V and 8 bases at J; junction bases unmatched: 14. The germline CDR1 and CDR2 sequences are SGHKS and YYEKEE (reference sequence). The CDR3 loop is CASSPPSGGGGEKLFF. CDR3 nucleotides: TGTGCCAGCAGCCCCCCATCCGGGGGAGGGGGCGAAAAACTGTTTTTT.

The rearrangement uses TRBV27 and TRBJ2-3; 7 bases are a match to TRBD1. J was trimmed by 0 bases and V by 9 bases; bases with no gene match: 9. Germline assignment: CDR1 MNHEY and CDR2 SMNVEV (reference sequence). CDR3 length: 15 amino acids. The CDR3 region is CASTQTGSSTDTQYF. The CDR3 DNA sequence: TGTGCCAGTACCCAGACAGGGTCTAGCACAGATACGCAGTATTTT.